The T cell receptor (beta chain) described here comes from a study of STAT5B mutations in CD4+ large granular lymphocyte leukemia. Findings of the study overall: The CD4+ versus CD8+ T-LGLL clonality difference may reflect limited sample size.

Germline assignment: CDR1 SGHDT and CDR2 YYEEEE. With 0 bases clipped from V and 3 bases from J, the junction kept 4 bases outside the gene matches. This CDR3 region has 16 residues. TCRdb keeps only in-frame clones here, not all; method: immunoSEQ multiplex PCR. The repertoire has around 28,000 clones, around 70% of them found once; the top ten carry 1% to 1.2%. This clone appeared a single time. Its cognate antigen is unknown. The J gene is TRBJ1-5, the V gene TRBV5-6, with 9 bases matching TRBD1. The source is a human donor in good health. The sequenced material came from CD4+ T cells from blood buffy coats. The CDR3 nucleotides are TGTGCCAGCAGCTTGGACAGGGGGCGCGCCAATCAGCCCCAGCATTTT. Translating gives CASSLDRGRANQPQHF.